The 9 T cell receptor beta chains in this list originate from one sample, sequenced in a study of cytotoxic CD8 clonotypes in ibrutinib-treated CLL (dated by TCRdb to 2020 to 2023). The library came from the immunoSEQ multiplex PCR assay. As stored in TCRdb, this immuneACCESS dataset retains in-frame rearrangements with V and J assigned. A fraction of the clones does not appear; measured against another copy, unresolved V genes explain less than half of the discrepancy, and the remainder lacks a known reason. Counted in this sample were about 25,000 clones; around 85% of them appeared once. Approximately 8.2% of the sample is held by the ten biggest clonotypes. The sample's time point label, in plain terms: approximately 25 months on ibrutinib. The sequenced sample was PBMCs, obtained after 24 months of ibrutinib treatment. The receptors here all came from a human donor with chronic lymphocytic leukemia.

The gene calls are TRBV6-5 and TRBJ1-1; D remains ambiguous. CDR3 size: 12 residues. The V gene lost 6 bases and the J gene lost 6 bases, with 11 bases spanning the gap. The germline V gene has CDR1 MNHEY and CDR2 SVGAGI. CDR3: CASSDRWAEAFF. The CDR3 bases are TGTGCCAGCAGCGACCGTTGGGCTGAAGCTTTCTTT.

This chain connects TRBV5-6 to TRBJ1-6; D is undetermined. Germline V lookup: CDR1 SGHDT, CDR2 YYEEEE. Trimming shortened V by 2 bases and J by 6 bases, and 9 bases separated the two germline ends. CDR3 size: 14 residues. The CDR3 DNA follows: TGTGCCAGCAGCTTTCGGGCAGCTAATTCACCCCTCCACTTT. Residues: CASSFRAANSPLHF.

The J gene is TRBJ2-2, the V gene TRBV5-1; unclear D gene. This CDR3 has 16 amino acids. Per the germline V gene, CDR1 is SGHRS and CDR2 is YFSETQ. V was clipped by 1 base and J by 1 base, with 11 bases between them. The CDR3 DNA is TGCGCCAGCAGCTTGTTAGGCGTTGGGAACACCGGGGAGCTGTTTTTT. This sequence encodes CASSLLGVGNTGELFF. The full variable domain, its missing parts supplied by reference TRBV5-1 and TRBJ2-2, is KAGVTQTPRYLIKTRGQQVTLSCSPISGHRSVSWYQQTPGQGLQFLFEYFSETQRNKGNFPGRFSGRQFSNSRSEMNVSTLELGDSALYLCASSLLGVGNTGELFFGEGSRLTVL.

The chain combines TRBV9 with TRBJ2-1; TRBD2 matches 8 bases. Trimming removed 0 bases from V and 4 bases from J; junction bases left unmatched: 3. CDR3 length: 15 residues. Germline lookup yields CDR1 SGDLS and CDR2 YYNGEE. CDR3 loop: CASSVVAGPYNEQFF. CDR3 sequence (DNA): TGTGCCAGCAGCGTAGTAGCGGGGCCATACAATGAGCAGTTCTTC.

V gene TRBV7-9 combines with J gene TRBJ2-3; 9 bases align to TRBD2. The CDR3 is 15 residues long. In germline, CDR1 is SEHNR, CDR2 FQNEAQ (reference sequence). V lost 5 bases to trimming and J lost 7 bases; unmatched junction nucleotides: 10. The CDR3 DNA reads TGTGCCAGCAGCCCCCTGGCGGGGGGGATATATACGCAGTATTTT. The encoded protein is CASSPLAGGIYTQYF.

The chain is built from TRBV7-9 and TRBJ2-3; possibly TRBD1 for D (6 bases). V was pared by 3 bases and J by 6 bases, with 13 bases between. Looked up from germline, CDR1 is SEHNR and CDR2 is FQNEAQ (reference sequence). This CDR3 comprises 14 residues. The CDR3 DNA follows: TGTGCCAGCAGCTTTGGGGGCGCGTGGGATACGCAGTATTTT. The encoded protein is CASSFGGAWDTQYF.

J is TRBJ1-4 and V is TRBV6-5; D not certain. Trimming cost V 5 bases and J 6 bases, with 10 bases left between them. Germline values: CDR1 MNHEY, CDR2 SVGAGI. The CDR3 is made up of 13 amino acids. The CDR3 is CASSPPGYEKLFF. The CDR3 DNA sequence: TGTGCCAGCAGTCCGCCGGGGTATGAAAAACTGTTTTTT.

This clone was detected a few times. This chain uses TRBV18 with TRBJ1-5; D gene unclear. V was pared by 4 bases and J by 4 bases, with 8 bases between. The CDR3 contains 13 residues. From germline, CDR1 is KGHSH and CDR2 LQKENI. The CDR3 DNA reads as TGTGCCAGCTCACGAGAGGAGAATCAGCCCCAGCATTTT. The encoded protein is CASSREENQPQHF.

This rearrangement joins TRBV7-2 to TRBJ2-3; D uncertain. The CDR3 is 14 residues long. Looked up from germline, CDR1 is SGHTA and CDR2 is FQGNSA. The ends were cut back, 2 bases at V and 4 bases at J, with 10 bases in the middle. The CDR3 nucleotides are TGTGCCAGCAGCTTAATGATGGTTCCAGATACGCAGTATTTT. Residues: CASSLMMVPDTQYF.